These 10 T cell receptor beta chains came from one sample sequenced in a study of blood T cell repertoires in COVID-19. Produced via immunoSEQ multiplex PCR; TCRdb's table is partial and in-frame only. The sample lists 270,000 or so clones, roughly 80% occurring once. The sample taken for sequencing was peripheral blood. The receptors were sampled from a woman aged 50 to 60 who had recovered from COVID-19.

The gene calls are TRBV15 and TRBJ2-5; possible D gene TRBD1, 5 bases. The CDR3 spans 16 residues. Trimming took off 0 bases at V and 5 bases at J, with 16 bases between the two ends. The germline gives CDR1 LNHNV, CDR2 YYDKDF (reference sequence). CDR3 region: CATSRDPGAGGETQYF. The CDR3 nucleotides are TGTGCCACCAGCAGAGACCCTGGGGCAGGTGGGGAGACCCAGTACTTC.

The CDR3 nucleotides are TGCGCCAGCAGCCCACAAGTCGATCTGGACTATGGCTACACCTTC. Translated, it gives CASSPQVDLDYGYTF. V is TRBV4-1 and J is TRBJ1-2; no clear D gene. Germline CDR1 and CDR2: MGHRA and YSYEKL. Trimming shortened V by 4 bases and J by 3 bases, and 15 bases separated the two germline ends. The CDR3 runs to 15 residues.

V usage is TRBV9 and J usage is TRBJ2-5, with TRBD1 matching 8 bases. The ends lost 3 bases at V and 1 base at J; junction bases unmatched: 5. Per the germline V gene, CDR1 is SGDLS and CDR2 is YYNGEE. This CDR3 spans 15 amino acids. The CDR3 bases are TGTGCCAGCAGCGGATTAGGACAGGGCCAAGAGACCCAGTACTTC. It translates to CASSGLGQGQETQYF.

There are a few counts of this clone. The chain employs TRBV27 and TRBJ2-7; 8 positions match TRBD1. Germline trimming cut 6 bases from V and 5 bases from J; bases unmatched to any gene: 9. The CDR3 extends over 14 amino acids. Germline CDR1 and CDR2: MNHEY and SMNVEV (reference sequence). In DNA, the CDR3 is TGTGCCAGCAGCCGTGGGACAGGCTGGGACGAGCAGTACTTC. Translated: CASSRGTGWDEQYF.

The chain uses TRBV7-9 and TRBJ1-6; D is unclear. The length of the CDR3 is 15 residues. V was clipped by 5 bases and J by 4 bases, with 12 bases between them. Germline lookup yields CDR1 SEHNR and CDR2 FQNEAQ (reference sequence). The CDR3 DNA is TGTGCCAGCAGCCTCGACGGGATATATAATTCACCCCTCCACTTT. The encoded protein is CASSLDGIYNSPLHF. The full variable domain, its missing parts supplied by reference TRBV7-9 and TRBJ1-6, is DTGVSQNPRHKITKRGQNVTFRCDPISEHNRLYWYRQTLGQGPEFLTYFQNEAQLEKSRLLSDRFSAERPKGSFSTLEIQRTEQGDSAMYLCASSLDGIYNSPLHFGNGTRLTVT.

The V call is TRBV6-5, the J call TRBJ1-1; 7 bases line up with TRBD1. The CDR3 covers 14 residues. After removal of 2 bases from V and 3 bases from J, the junction contained 3 bases not matched to a gene. CDR1 is MNHEY and CDR2 is SVGAGI in the germline V gene. The CDR3: CASSYRQGDTEAFF. The CDR3 region has the DNA TGTGCCAGCAGTTACCGGCAGGGGGACACTGAAGCTTTCTTT.

This sequence joins TRBV4-3 and TRBJ1-2; possibly TRBD1 for D (5 bases). The V end lost 4 bases, the J end lost 4 bases, and 13 bases lay between the germline ends. Germline assignment: CDR1 LGHNA and CDR2 YSLEER. CDR3 length equals 14 residues. The CDR3 DNA reads TGCGCCAGCAGCCGAGAGACAGCAAGCTATGGCTACACCTTC. Translating gives CASSRETASYGYTF.

This clone showed up just a few times. J is TRBJ1-2 and V is TRBV29-1; no clear D. This CDR3 comprises 11 residues. Germline values: CDR1 SQVTM, CDR2 ANQGSEA. With 7 bases removed from V and 1 base from J, the gap between germline ends came to 7 bases. This chain's CDR3 is CSAYFNYGYTF. The DNA for the CDR3 is TGCAGCGCCTATTTTAACTATGGCTACACCTTC.

The V call is TRBV28, the J call TRBJ2-1; 11 bases match TRBD2. CDR3 size: 13 residues. Trimming cost V 8 bases and J 10 bases; bases outside gene matches: 7. CDR1 is MDHEN, CDR2 SYDVKM, per germline. The CDR3 loop is CASHLAGGGEQFF. Written as DNA, the CDR3 is TGTGCCAGCCATCTAGCGGGGGGCGGGGAGCAGTTCTTC.

This clone was recorded only once. The chain uses TRBV6-2 or TRBV6-3 and TRBJ2-7; 9 positions match TRBD1. The germline CDR1 and CDR2 sequences are MNHEY and SVGEGT. The CDR3 has 16 amino acids. Unmatched junction bases numbered 11, after V lost 4 bases and J lost 4 bases. CDR3 loop: CASSSWTGAFFYEQYF. The CDR3 coding sequence is TGTGCCAGCAGTTCGTGGACAGGGGCATTTTTTTACGAGCAGTACTTC.